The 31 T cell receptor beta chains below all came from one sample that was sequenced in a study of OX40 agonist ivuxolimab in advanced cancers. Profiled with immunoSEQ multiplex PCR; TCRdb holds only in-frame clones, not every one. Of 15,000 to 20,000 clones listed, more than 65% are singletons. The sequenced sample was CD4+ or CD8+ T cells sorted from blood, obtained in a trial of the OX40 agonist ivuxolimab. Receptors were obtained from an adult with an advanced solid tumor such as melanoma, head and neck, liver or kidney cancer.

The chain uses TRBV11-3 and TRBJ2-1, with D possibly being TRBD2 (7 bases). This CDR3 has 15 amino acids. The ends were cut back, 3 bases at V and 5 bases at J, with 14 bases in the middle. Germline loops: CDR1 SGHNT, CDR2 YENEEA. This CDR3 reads CASSLGGTRNNEQFF. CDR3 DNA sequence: TGTGCCAGCAGCTTGGGAGGGACAAGGAACAATGAGCAGTTCTTC.

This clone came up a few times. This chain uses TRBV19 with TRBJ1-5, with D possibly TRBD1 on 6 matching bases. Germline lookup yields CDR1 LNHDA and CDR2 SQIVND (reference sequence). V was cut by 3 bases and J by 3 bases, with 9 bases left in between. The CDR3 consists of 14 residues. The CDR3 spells CASSIWGPNQPQHF. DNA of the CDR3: TGTGCCAGTAGTATTTGGGGGCCCAATCAGCCCCAGCATTTT.

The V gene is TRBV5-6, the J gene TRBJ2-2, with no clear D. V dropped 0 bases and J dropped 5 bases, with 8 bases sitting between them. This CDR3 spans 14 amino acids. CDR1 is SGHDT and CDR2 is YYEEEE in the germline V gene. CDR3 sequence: CASSLAWGTGELFF. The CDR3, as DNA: TGTGCCAGCAGCTTGGCCTGGGGAACCGGGGAGCTGTTTTTT. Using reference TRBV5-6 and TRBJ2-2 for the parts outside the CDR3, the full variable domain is DAGVTQSPTHLIKTRGQQVTLRCSPKSGHDTVSWYQQALGQGPQFIFQYYEEEERQRGNFPDRFSGHQFPNYSSELNVNALLLGDSALYLCASSLAWGTGELFFGEGSRLTVL.

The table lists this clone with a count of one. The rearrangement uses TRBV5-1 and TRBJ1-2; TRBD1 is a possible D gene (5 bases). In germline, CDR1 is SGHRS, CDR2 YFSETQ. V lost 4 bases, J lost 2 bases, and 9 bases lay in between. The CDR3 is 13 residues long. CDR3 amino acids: CASSMTANYGYTF. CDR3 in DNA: TGCGCCAGCAGCATGACAGCAAACTATGGCTACACCTTC.

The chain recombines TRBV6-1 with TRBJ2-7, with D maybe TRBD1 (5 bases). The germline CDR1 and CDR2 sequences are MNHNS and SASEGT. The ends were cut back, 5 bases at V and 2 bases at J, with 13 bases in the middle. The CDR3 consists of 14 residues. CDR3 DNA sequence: TGTGCCAGCAGTTATGGACAAAGCGCCTACGAGCAGTACTTC. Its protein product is CASSYGQSAYEQYF.

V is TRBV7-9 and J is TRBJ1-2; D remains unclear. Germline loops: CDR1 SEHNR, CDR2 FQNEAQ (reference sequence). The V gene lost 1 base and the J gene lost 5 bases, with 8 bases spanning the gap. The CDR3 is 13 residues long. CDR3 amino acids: CASSLGTVYGYTF. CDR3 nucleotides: TGTGCCAGCAGCTTAGGGACGGTTTATGGCTACACCTTC.

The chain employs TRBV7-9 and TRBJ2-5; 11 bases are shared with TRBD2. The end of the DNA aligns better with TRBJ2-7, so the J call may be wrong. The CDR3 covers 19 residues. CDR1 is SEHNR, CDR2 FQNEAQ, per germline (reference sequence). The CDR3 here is CASSLSLTLAGGPSYEQYF. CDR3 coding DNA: TGTGCCAGCAGCTTATCCCTGACTCTAGCGGGGGGCCCATCCTACGAGCAGTACTTC.

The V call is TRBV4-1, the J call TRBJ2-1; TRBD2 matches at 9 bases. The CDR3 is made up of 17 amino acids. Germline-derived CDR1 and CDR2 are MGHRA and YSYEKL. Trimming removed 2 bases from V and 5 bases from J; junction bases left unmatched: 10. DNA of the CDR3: TGCGCCAGCAGCCAATCCCTGGCGGGGGGGGCTGACAATGAGCAGTTCTTC. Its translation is CASSQSLAGGADNEQFF.

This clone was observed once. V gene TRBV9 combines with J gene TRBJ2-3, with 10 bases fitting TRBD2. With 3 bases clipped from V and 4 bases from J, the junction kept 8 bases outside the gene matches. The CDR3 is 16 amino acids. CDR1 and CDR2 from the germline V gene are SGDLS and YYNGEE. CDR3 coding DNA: TGTGCCAGCAGCGCAGCGGGGGGGCTCGGGGCAGATACGCAGTATTTT. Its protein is CASSAAGGLGADTQYF. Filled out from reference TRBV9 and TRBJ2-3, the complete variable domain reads DSGVTQTPKHLITATGQRVTLRCSPRSGDLSVYWYQQSLDQGLQFLIQYYNGEERAKGNILERFSAQQFPDLHSELNLSSLELGDSALYFCASSAAGGLGADTQYFGPGTRLTVL.

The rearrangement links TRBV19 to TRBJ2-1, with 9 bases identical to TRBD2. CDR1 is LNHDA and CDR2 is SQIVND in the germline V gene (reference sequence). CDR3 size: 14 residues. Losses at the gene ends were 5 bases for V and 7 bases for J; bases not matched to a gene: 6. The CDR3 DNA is TGTGCCAGTAGTTCTAGCGGGGATTGGAATGAGCAGTTCTTC. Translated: CASSSSGDWNEQFF. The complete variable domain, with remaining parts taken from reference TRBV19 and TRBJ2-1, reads DGGITQSPKYLFRKEGQNVTLSCEQNLNHDAMYWYRQDPGQGLRLIYYSQIVNDFQKGDIAEGYSVSREKKESFPLTVTSAQKNPTAFYLCASSSSGDWNEQFFGPGTRLTVL.

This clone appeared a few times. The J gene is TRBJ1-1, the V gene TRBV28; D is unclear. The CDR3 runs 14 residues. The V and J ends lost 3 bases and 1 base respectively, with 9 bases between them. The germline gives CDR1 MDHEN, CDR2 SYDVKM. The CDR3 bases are TGTGCCAGCAGTTTGGAGGGAGGGAACACTGAAGCTTTCTTT. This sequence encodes CASSLEGGNTEAFF.

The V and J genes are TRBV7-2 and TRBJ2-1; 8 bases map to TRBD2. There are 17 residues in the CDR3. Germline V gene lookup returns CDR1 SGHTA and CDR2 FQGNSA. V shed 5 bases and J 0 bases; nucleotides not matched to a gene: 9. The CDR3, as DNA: TGTGCCAGCAGCCCATGGCTTAGCGGGGCCTCCTACAATGAGCAGTTCTTC. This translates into CASSPWLSGASYNEQFF.

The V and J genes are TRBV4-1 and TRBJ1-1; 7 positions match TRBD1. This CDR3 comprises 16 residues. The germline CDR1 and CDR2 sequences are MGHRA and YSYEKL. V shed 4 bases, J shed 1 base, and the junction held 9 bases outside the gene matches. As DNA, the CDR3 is TGCGCCAGCAGCCTTATACCAGGGGGACCGAACACTGAAGCTTTCTTT. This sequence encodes CASSLIPGGPNTEAFF.

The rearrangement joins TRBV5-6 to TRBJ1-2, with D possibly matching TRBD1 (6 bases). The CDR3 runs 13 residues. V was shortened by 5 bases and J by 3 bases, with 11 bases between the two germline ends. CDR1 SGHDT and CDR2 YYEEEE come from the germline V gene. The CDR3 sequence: CASRIQGHYGYTF. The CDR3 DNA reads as TGTGCCAGCAGGATACAGGGACACTATGGCTACACCTTC.

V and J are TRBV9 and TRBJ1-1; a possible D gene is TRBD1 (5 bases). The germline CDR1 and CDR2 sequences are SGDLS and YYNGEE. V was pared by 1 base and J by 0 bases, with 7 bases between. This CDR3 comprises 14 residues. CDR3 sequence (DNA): TGTGCCAGCAGCGTATCAGGGATGAACACTGAAGCTTTCTTT. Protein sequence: CASSVSGMNTEAFF.

CDR3 sequence reads: CASSITATLDNEQFF. The DNA of the CDR3 is TGTGCCAGCAGCATAACAGCGACCCTCGACAATGAGCAGTTCTTC. The gene calls are TRBV7-8 and TRBJ2-1, with D uncertain. Germline V gene sequence: CDR1 SGHVS, CDR2 FQNEAQ. Trimming cost V 5 bases and J 5 bases, with 16 bases left between them. CDR3 length: 15 amino acids. The whole variable domain, remainder taken from reference TRBV7-8 and TRBJ2-1, is GAGVSQSPRYKVAKRGQDVALRCDPISGHVSLFWYQQALGQGPEFLTYFQNEAQLDKSGLPSDRFFAERPEGSVSTLKIQRTQQEDSAVYLCASSITATLDNEQFFGPGTRLTVL.

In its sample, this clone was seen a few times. The CDR3 reads CASSPGSTGGTYEQYF. The CDR3 nucleotides read TGTGCCAGCAGCCCCGGGTCGACCGGGGGGACCTACGAGCAGTACTTC. The rearrangement joins TRBV7-9 to TRBJ2-7; TRBD2 agrees at 7 bases. The V and J ends lost 5 bases and 2 bases, in that order; junction bases with no gene match: 12. The germline V gene encodes CDR1 SEHNR and CDR2 FQNEAQ (reference sequence). The CDR3 is 16 residues long.

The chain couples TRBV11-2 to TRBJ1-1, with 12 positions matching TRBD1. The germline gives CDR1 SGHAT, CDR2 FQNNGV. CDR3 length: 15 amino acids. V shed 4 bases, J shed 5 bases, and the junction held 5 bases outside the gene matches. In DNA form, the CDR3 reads TGTGCCAGCAGCTCCGGGACAGGGGGCCGAACTGAAGCTTTCTTT. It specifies CASSSGTGGRTEAFF.

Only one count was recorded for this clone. CDR3 sequence: CASSQRTSGGTYEQYF. CDR3 DNA sequence: TGCGCCAGCAGCCAACGGACTAGCGGGGGAACCTACGAGCAGTACTTC. The rearrangement links TRBV4-1 to TRBJ2-7, with 13 bases aligning to TRBD2. With V trimmed by 2 bases and J by 2 bases, 3 bases remained unmatched. This CDR3 has 16 residues. Germline V gives CDR1 MGHRA, CDR2 YSYEKL.

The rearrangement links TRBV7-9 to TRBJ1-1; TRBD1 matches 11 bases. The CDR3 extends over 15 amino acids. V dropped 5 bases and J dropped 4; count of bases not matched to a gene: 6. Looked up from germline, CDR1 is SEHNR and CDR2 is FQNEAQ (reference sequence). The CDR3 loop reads CASSRTGGSGTEAFF. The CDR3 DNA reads TGTGCCAGCAGCCGGACAGGGGGCTCGGGCACTGAAGCTTTCTTT.

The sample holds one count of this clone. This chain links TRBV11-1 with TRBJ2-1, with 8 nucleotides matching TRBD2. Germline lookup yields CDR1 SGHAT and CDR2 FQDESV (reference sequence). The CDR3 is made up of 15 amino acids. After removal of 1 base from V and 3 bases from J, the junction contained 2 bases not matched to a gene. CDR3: CASSLGAGVYNEQFF. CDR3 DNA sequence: TGTGCCAGCAGCTTAGGAGCGGGGGTCTACAATGAGCAGTTCTTC.

The CDR3 reads CASSFLAGGTYEQYF. In nucleotides, the CDR3 is TGTGCCAGCAGCTTCCTAGCGGGGGGGACGTACGAGCAGTACTTC. This rearrangement joins TRBV5-4 to TRBJ2-7, with TRBD2 identical over 12 bases. Germline values: CDR1 SGHNT, CDR2 YYREEE (reference sequence). Trimming cost V 2 bases and J 4 bases; bases outside gene matches: 4. The CDR3 contains 15 residues.

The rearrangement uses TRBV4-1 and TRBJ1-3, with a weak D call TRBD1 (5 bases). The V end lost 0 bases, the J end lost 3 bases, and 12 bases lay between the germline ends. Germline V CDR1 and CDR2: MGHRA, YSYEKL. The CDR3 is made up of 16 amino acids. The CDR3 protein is CASSQESGTYGNTIYF. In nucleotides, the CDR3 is TGCGCCAGCAGCCAAGAGTCCGGGACGTATGGAAACACCATATATTTT.

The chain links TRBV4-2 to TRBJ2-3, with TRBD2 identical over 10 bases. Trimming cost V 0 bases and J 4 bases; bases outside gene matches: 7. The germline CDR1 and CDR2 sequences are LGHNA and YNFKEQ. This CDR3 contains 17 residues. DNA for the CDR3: TGTGCCAGCAGCCAAGATGGGCCAGCGGGGGGGGCAGATACGCAGTATTTT. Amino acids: CASSQDGPAGGADTQYF.

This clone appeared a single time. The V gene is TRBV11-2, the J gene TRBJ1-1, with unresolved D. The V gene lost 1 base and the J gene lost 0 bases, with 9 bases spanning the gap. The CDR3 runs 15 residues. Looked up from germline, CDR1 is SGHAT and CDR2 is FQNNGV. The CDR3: CASSLVRLMNTEAFF. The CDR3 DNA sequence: TGTGCCAGCAGCTTAGTTCGCCTCATGAACACTGAAGCTTTCTTT.

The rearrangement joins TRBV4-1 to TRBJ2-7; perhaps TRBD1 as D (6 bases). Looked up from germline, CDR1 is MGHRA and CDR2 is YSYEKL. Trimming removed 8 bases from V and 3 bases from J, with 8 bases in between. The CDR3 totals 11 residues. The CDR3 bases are TGCGCCAGCCGGGACAACTACGAGCAGTACTTC. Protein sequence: CASRDNYEQYF.

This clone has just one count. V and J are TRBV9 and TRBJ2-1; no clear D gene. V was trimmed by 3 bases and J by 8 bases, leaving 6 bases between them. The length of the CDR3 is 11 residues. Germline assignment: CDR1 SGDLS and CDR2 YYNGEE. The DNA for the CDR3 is TGTGCCAGCAGCGATGGGTATGAGCAGTTCTTC. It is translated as CASSDGYEQFF.

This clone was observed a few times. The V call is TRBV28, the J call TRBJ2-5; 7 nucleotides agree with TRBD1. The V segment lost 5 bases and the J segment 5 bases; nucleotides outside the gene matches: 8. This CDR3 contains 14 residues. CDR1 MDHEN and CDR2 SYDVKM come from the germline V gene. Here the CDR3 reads CASSPTGEGETQYF. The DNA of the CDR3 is TGTGCCAGCAGTCCAACAGGGGAAGGGGAGACCCAGTACTTC.

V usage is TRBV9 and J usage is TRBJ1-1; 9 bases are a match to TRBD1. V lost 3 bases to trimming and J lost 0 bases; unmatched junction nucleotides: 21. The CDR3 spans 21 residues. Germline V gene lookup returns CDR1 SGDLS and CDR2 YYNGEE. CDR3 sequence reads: CASSESLLLPDRGAMNTEAFF. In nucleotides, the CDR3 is TGTGCCAGCAGCGAGAGCCTTCTCTTGCCAGACAGGGGGGCCATGAACACTGAAGCTTTCTTT.

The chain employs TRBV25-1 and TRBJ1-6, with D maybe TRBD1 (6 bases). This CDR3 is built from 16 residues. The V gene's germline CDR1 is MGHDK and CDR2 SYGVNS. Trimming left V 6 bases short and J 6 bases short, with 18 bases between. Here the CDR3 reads CASRWGGAYSNSPLHF. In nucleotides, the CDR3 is TGTGCCAGCAGATGGGGGGGGGCCTATTCTAATTCACCCCTCCACTTT.

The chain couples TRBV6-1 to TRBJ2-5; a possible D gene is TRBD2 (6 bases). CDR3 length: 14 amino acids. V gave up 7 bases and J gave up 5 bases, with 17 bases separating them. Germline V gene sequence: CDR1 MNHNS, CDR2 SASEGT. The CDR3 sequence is CASTLRGLQETQYF. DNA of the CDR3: TGTGCCAGCACCCTACGGGGGTTACAGGAGACCCAGTACTTC.